This TCR beta chain was captured in a study of shared clonotypes between healthy human individuals. General observations from the study: Unshared clonotypes carried lower generation probabilities than those common to all four donors. Across a handful of donors, naive CD4 shared 5% to 5.5%, naive CD8 around 4%, memory CD4 2% to 2.5%, memory CD8 roughly 0.37%.

CD8 cells classed as naive were CD45RO-negative and positively selected for CCR7, excluding terminally differentiated effector memory CD45RA+ cells. All of the donors resided in Nashville, Tennessee, and each was a Caucasian adult. In this sample, this clone turned up once. Its antigen is not known. Only in-frame clones appear in the TCRdb table, and some are missing; sequencing was by immunoSEQ multiplex PCR. The data hold roughly 2.1 million clones, with 85% to 95% observed a single time. V gave up 7 bases and J gave up 1 base, with 12 bases separating them. The length of the CDR3 is 14 residues. Germline CDR1 is SNHLY and CDR2 is FYNNEI.

This clonotype was sampled from a man younger than 35 in good health. Some clones in this sample may be carry-over from other donors' samples. Sequences were obtained from naive CD8+ T cells from PBMCs. This rearrangement joins TRBV2 to TRBJ2-3; no reliable D call. CDR3 in DNA: TGTGCCAGCACCATACCTCGGGGCACAGATACGCAGTATTTT. Translation gives CASTIPRGTDTQYF.